Shown below are 20 T cell receptor beta chains from a single sample sequenced in a study of CD8 T cells in ankylosing spondylitis. Study-level findings and limits: What seemed typical of ankylosing spondylitis blood was a TCR beta motif built from roughly eight highly homologous variants.

No cognate antigen is known for these TCRs. A single record per CDR3 protein comes from TCRdb applying MiXCR to the 5' RACE reads. In the table there are about 700,000 distinct CDR3 sequences, roughly 19% of which are singletons. Sequenced sample: blood, either unsorted or a sorted T cell fraction (not recorded which). These receptors were taken from a male donor with ankylosing spondylitis.

There are a few counts of this clonotype. The rearrangement uses TRBV5-1 and TRBJ2-7; D is undetermined. The germline V gene has CDR1 SGHRS and CDR2 YFSETQ. The V gene lost 5 bases and the J gene lost 2 bases, with 17 bases spanning the gap. The CDR3 runs to 15 residues. In DNA, the CDR3 is TGCGCCAGCAGACCAGCCCCCGCTCTCCCCTACGAGCAGTACTTC. It yields the protein CASRPAPALPYEQYF.

The chain couples TRBV11-2 to TRBJ2-3; 9 bases agree with TRBD1. Germline trimming cut 5 bases from V and 4 bases from J; bases unmatched to any gene: 10. Germline V gene data show CDR1 as SGHAT and CDR2 as FQNNGV. There are 16 residues in the CDR3. CDR3 residues: CASSRTGESIADTQYF. CDR3 DNA sequence: TGTGCCAGCAGCCGGACAGGGGAAAGTATAGCAGATACGCAGTATTTT.

This clonotype has a handful of counts. The chain has TRBV3-1 and TRBJ2-2; weak D call: TRBD2 (6 bases). This CDR3 is built from 13 residues. Germline V gives CDR1 LGHDT, CDR2 YNNKEL (reference sequence). Trimming pared 7 bases from V and 7 bases from J, leaving 13 bases between. As DNA, the CDR3 is TGTGCCAGCAAGGCTAGCGCGTTCGGGGAGCTGTTTTTT. This gives the protein CASKASAFGELFF.

This chain connects TRBV7-2 to TRBJ2-1; 8 bases match TRBD1. Losses at the gene ends were 4 bases for V and 1 base for J; bases not matched to a gene: 6. This CDR3 comprises 16 residues. The V gene's germline CDR1 is SGHTA and CDR2 FQGNSA. The CDR3 DNA sequence: TGTGCCAGCAGCTCCGAGGGACAGGTATCCTACAATGAGCAGTTCTTC. It is translated as CASSSEGQVSYNEQFF.

This chain uses TRBV4-1 with TRBJ1-2; D gene uncertain. Germline CDR1 and CDR2: MGHRA and YSYEKL. Trimming removed 0 bases from V and 4 bases from J, with 9 bases in between. There are 14 residues in the CDR3. The CDR3 DNA reads as TGCGCCAGCAGCCAAGATTCCTGGTTCTATGGCTACACCTTC. Its protein is CASSQDSWFYGYTF.

The V and J genes are TRBV2 and TRBJ2-1; perhaps TRBD2 as D (6 bases). This CDR3 has 13 amino acids. Germline assignment: CDR1 SNHLY and CDR2 FYNNEI. Trimming removed 4 bases from V and 6 bases from J, with 10 bases in between. Written as DNA, the CDR3 is TGTGCCAGCAGTGTTACTAGCAGCAATGAGCAGTTCTTC. This gives the protein CASSVTSSNEQFF.

The V and J genes are TRBV27 and TRBJ1-3; TRBD1 agrees at 9 bases. V lost 5 bases, J lost 0 bases, and 5 bases stayed unmatched. The CDR3 has 16 amino acids. CDR1 is MNHEY, CDR2 SMNVEV, per germline (reference sequence). The CDR3, as DNA: TGTGCCAGCAGTCGGACAGGGGTCAACTCTGGAAACACCATATATTTT. Encoded protein: CASSRTGVNSGNTIYF.

This clonotype has only a few counts. This rearrangement joins TRBV5-1 to TRBJ1-5; unclear D gene. The V and J ends lost 3 bases and 2 bases respectively, with 12 bases between them. CDR3 length: 15 residues. CDR1 is SGHRS, CDR2 YFSETQ, per germline. The CDR3 DNA follows: TGCGCCAGCAGCTGGAGGGTTAAGGGCAATCAGCCCCAGCATTTT. Protein product: CASSWRVKGNQPQHF.

This clonotype was counted at least ten times. The V and J genes are TRBV5-1 and TRBJ1-1; no definite D call. The CDR3 consists of 14 residues. Trimming removed 0 bases from V and 0 bases from J, with 6 bases in between. Germline V gene sequence: CDR1 SGHRS, CDR2 YFSETQ. CDR3 nucleotide sequence: TGCGCCAGCAGCTTGGACGCCCTGAACACTGAAGCTTTCTTT. It specifies CASSLDALNTEAFF.

This clonotype was recorded at least ten times. The chain couples TRBV7-6 to TRBJ1-6; D unresolved. Germline lookup yields CDR1 SGHVS and CDR2 FNYEAQ. The ends were cut back, 4 bases at V and 8 bases at J, with 15 bases in the middle. This CDR3 is built from 15 residues. The CDR3 loop is CASSSLRAPDSPLHF. DNA of the CDR3: TGTGCCAGCAGCTCGCTCCGGGCCCCTGATTCACCCCTCCACTTT.

The chain joins TRBV20-1 to TRBJ2-7, with 11 bases fitting TRBD2. From germline, CDR1 is DFQATT and CDR2 SNEGSKA (reference sequence). The V segment lost 6 bases and the J segment 2 bases; nucleotides outside the gene matches: 6. The length of the CDR3 is 14 residues. The CDR3 region is CSAPIAGGTYEQYF. CDR3 nucleotide sequence: TGCAGTGCGCCCATAGCGGGAGGGACCTACGAGCAGTACTTC.

This clonotype was found a few times. V is TRBV6-2 or TRBV6-3 and J is TRBJ1-1; D is uncertain. Germline V gene data show CDR1 as MNHEY and CDR2 as SVGEGT. The V gene lost 5 bases and the J gene lost 0 bases, with 13 bases spanning the gap. The CDR3 sequence is 15 residues long. CDR3 loop: CASSLPGSMNTEAFF. The CDR3 DNA follows: TGTGCCAGCAGTCTCCCGGGCAGCATGAACACTGAAGCTTTCTTT.

The chain couples TRBV5-1 to TRBJ2-7, with D perhaps TRBD2 (5 bases). Trimming left V 3 bases short and J 5 bases short, with 12 bases between. Germline CDR1 is SGHRS and CDR2 is YFSETQ. The CDR3 runs to 13 residues. The CDR3 here is CASSYGEINEQYF. The CDR3 coding sequence is TGCGCCAGCAGCTATGGGGAGATCAACGAGCAGTACTTC.

The chain uses TRBV20-1 and TRBJ2-7; 7 nucleotides align to TRBD2. The CDR3 runs 15 residues. After removal of 0 bases from V and 1 base from J, the junction contained 6 bases not matched to a gene. Per the germline V gene, CDR1 is DFQATT and CDR2 is SNEGSKA (reference sequence). The CDR3 DNA sequence: TGCAGTGCTAGAGACGTTAGCGGGCGATCCTACGAGCAGTACTTC. This encodes CSARDVSGRSYEQYF.

V gene TRBV4-2 combines with J gene TRBJ2-7; 7 bases line up with TRBD2. The germline V gene has CDR1 LGHNA and CDR2 YNFKEQ. This CDR3 has 18 amino acids. With 0 bases clipped from V and 1 base from J, the junction kept 12 bases outside the gene matches. The CDR3 DNA follows: TGTGCCAGCAGCCAAGAATACGGTAAAGGGACTAAATCCTACGAGCAGTACTTC. It codes for CASSQEYGKGTKSYEQYF.

This clonotype turned up a few times. The chain links TRBV20-1 to TRBJ2-1, with D perhaps TRBD2 (6 bases). V lost 0 bases to trimming and J lost 5 bases, with 14 bases between them. This CDR3 spans 15 amino acids. CDR1 is DFQATT, CDR2 SNEGSKA, per germline (reference sequence). In nucleotides, the CDR3 is TGCAGTGCTAGAGATGGTTCGGGGGACCACAATGAGCAGTTCTTC. Residues: CSARDGSGDHNEQFF.

A few counts support this clonotype. The chain's CDR3 is CASSPKAGGQDTQYF. In nucleotides, the CDR3 is TGTGCCAGCAGCCCAAAAGCGGGAGGGCAAGATACGCAGTATTTT. The chain uses TRBV7-9 and TRBJ2-3; 10 positions match TRBD2. This CDR3 spans 15 amino acids. Germline lookup yields CDR1 SEHNR and CDR2 FQNEAQ (reference sequence). Trimming at V came to 5 bases and at J to 5 bases, leaving 7 bases not matched to a gene.

There are a few counts of this clonotype. The chain recombines TRBV29-1 with TRBJ1-1; TRBD1 is a possible D gene (5 bases). CDR1 is SQVTM and CDR2 is ANQGSEA in the germline V gene. The CDR3 has 13 amino acids. V was clipped by 7 bases and J by 1 base, with 13 bases between them. The CDR3 coding sequence is TGCAGCGGCGTCAGGGACCGGAACACTGAAGCTTTCTTT. The encoded protein is CSGVRDRNTEAFF.

This sequence joins TRBV9 and TRBJ2-2, with 8 bases matching TRBD2. The germline CDR1 and CDR2 sequences are SGDLS and YYNGEE. The CDR3 covers 18 residues. J gave up 1 base and V 0 bases, and 8 bases lay outside the gene matches. The CDR3 reads CASSVVPSGSWNTGELFF. The CDR3 nucleotides read TGTGCCAGCAGCGTAGTTCCCAGCGGGAGCTGGAACACCGGGGAGCTGTTTTTT.

This chain links TRBV6-1 with TRBJ2-1; TRBD2 agrees at 13 bases. This CDR3 spans 16 amino acids. CDR1 is MNHNS and CDR2 is SASEGT in the germline V gene. With V trimmed by 5 bases and J by 10 bases, 11 bases remained unmatched. DNA of the CDR3: TGTGCCAGCAGTCAGTGGACTAGCGGGAGTGCGAGCGAGCAGTTCTTC. Translating it yields CASSQWTSGSASEQFF.